These 4 T cell receptor beta chains share one sample of origin, sequenced in a study of T-cell memory formation after mild COVID-19. A single record per CDR3 protein comes from TCRdb applying MiXCR to the 5' RACE reads. Here the sample spans roughly 130,000 distinct CDR3 sequences, less than 6.5% being singletons. The sequenced sample consisted of PBMCs or a T cell subset sorted from them (not recorded which). These receptors were taken from an adult woman who had mild COVID-19 (a few samples of this study predate the infection). Cell type and time point are not known.

This clonotype was detected ten times or more. The genes are TRBV5-1 and TRBJ2-2, with D tentatively TRBD2 (6 bases). The ends were cut back, 5 bases at V and 5 bases at J, with 13 bases in the middle. The CDR3 has 14 residues. Germline values: CDR1 SGHRS, CDR2 YFSETQ. The CDR3 sequence: CASSSAGRTGELFF. The CDR3 nucleotides are TGCGCCAGCAGTTCGGCAGGGAGGACCGGGGAGCTGTTTTTT.

V usage is TRBV9 and J usage is TRBJ2-3; no reliable D call. Trimming stripped 0 bases from V and 4 bases from J, with 3 bases between. The CDR3 contains 12 residues. Germline V gene data show CDR1 as SGDLS and CDR2 as YYNGEE. CDR3 in DNA: TGTGCCAGCAGCGTAGAGGCAGATACGCAGTATTTT. Protein: CASSVEADTQYF.

The chain carries TRBV12-3 or TRBV12-4 and TRBJ1-5; TRBD1 is a possible D gene (5 bases). Trimming took 4 bases from V and 5 from J, leaving 6 bases between them. This CDR3 region has 12 residues. The CDR3 protein is CASSWGDQPQHF. The DNA for the CDR3 is TGTGCCAGCAGTTGGGGGGATCAGCCCCAGCATTTT.

This clonotype has a handful of counts. This sequence joins TRBV7-2 and TRBJ2-3; no reliable D call. V was trimmed by 2 bases and J by 2 bases, leaving 11 bases between them. Germline V CDR1 and CDR2: SGHTA, FQGNSA. The CDR3 sequence is 15 residues long. The CDR3 sequence: CASSLQWSYTDTQYF. CDR3 in DNA: TGTGCCAGCAGCTTACAGTGGTCTTACACAGATACGCAGTATTTT.